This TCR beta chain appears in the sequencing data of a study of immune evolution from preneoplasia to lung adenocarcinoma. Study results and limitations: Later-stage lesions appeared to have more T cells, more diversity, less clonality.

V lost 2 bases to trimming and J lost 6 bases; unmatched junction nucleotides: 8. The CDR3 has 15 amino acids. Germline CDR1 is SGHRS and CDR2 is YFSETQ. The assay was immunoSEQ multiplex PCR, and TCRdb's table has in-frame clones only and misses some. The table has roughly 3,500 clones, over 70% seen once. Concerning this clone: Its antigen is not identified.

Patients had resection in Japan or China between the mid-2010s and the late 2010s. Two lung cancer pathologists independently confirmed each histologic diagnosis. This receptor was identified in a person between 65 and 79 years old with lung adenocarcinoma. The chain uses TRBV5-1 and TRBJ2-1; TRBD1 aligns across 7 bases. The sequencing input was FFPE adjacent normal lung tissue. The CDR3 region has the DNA TGCGCCAGCAGCTTTGCCGGGACAGCCTTCAATGAGCAGTTCTTC. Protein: CASSFAGTAFNEQFF.